This is a list of T cell receptor beta chains from one sample in a study of post-analysis software for immune sequencing data. TCRdb redid the calling of the PCR reads with MiXCR, one entry per CDR3 protein. This repertoire shows approximately 770,000 distinct CDR3 sequences, about 45% found once; its top ten account for roughly 4.9%. Sequencing was done on a sample of blood. These receptors came from a girl between 5 and 17 years old with multiple sclerosis. CDR3s include the opening cysteine and the closing phenylalanine or tryptophan. A D gene is named only where the DNA matches it firmly. Only some rows state a clone size, as once, few, many or a class for expanded clones.

j_call,clone_size,d_call,v_call,cdr3_aa,cdr3_nt
TRBJ2-5,NA,NA,TRBV27,CASSLSLGAEQYF,TGTGCCAGCAGTTTATCGTTGGGAGCGGAGCAGTACTTC
TRBJ2-5,NA,TRBD2,TRBV29-1,CSGGAAGGPLSQETQYF,TGCAGCGGGGGGGCAGCGGGAGGGCCTCTTTCTCAAGAGACCCAGTACTTC
TRBJ2-1,NA,TRBD1,TRBV4-1,CASSQGQGASDEQFF,TGCGCCAGCAGCCAAGGACAGGGGGCTTCGGATGAGCAGTTCTTC
TRBJ2-3,few,NA,TRBV6-1,CASSVPGLRIPSTDTQYF,TGTGCCAGCAGTGTTCCGGGACTTCGAATACCTAGCACAGATACGCAGTATTTT
TRBJ2-3,NA,TRBD2,TRBV9,CASTNRDYSTDTQYF,TGTGCCAGCACCAATCGGGACTACAGCACAGATACGCAGTATTTT
TRBJ2-1,few,NA,TRBV29-1,CSVDRTEDEQFF,TGCAGCGTTGACAGGACCGAGGATGAGCAGTTCTTC
TRBJ1-2,NA,TRBD1,TRBV7-9,CASSLLDRGFRYGYTF,TGTGCCAGCAGCTTACTGGACAGGGGCTTCCGCTATGGCTACACCTTC
TRBJ1-2,few,NA,TRBV11-2,CASSLSGVADSRNGYTF,TGTGCCAGCAGCTTATCCGGTGTAGCGGACAGTCGCAATGGCTACACCTTC
TRBJ2-5,NA,TRBD1,TRBV5-1,CASSPGTGIETQYF,TGCGCCAGCAGCCCCGGGACAGGGATAGAGACCCAGTACTTC
TRBJ1-2,NA,TRBD1,TRBV6-2/TRBV6-3,CASRNRGSNYGYTF,TGTGCCAGCAGAAACAGGGGCTCGAACTATGGCTACACCTTC
TRBJ2-4,NA,NA,TRBV4-2,CASRLGDGGENIQYF,TGTGCCAGCAGACTCGGGGATGGGGGTGAAAACATTCAGTACTTC
TRBJ2-7,NA,NA,TRBV12-5,CASGPGQLSYEQYF,TGTGCTAGTGGTCCCGGACAGCTCTCCTACGAGCAGTACTTC
TRBJ2-3,NA,TRBD2,TRBV7-9,CASSPRGLAASTDTQYF,TGTGCCAGCAGTCCCCGCGGCCTAGCGGCTAGCACAGATACGCAGTATTTT
TRBJ2-1,NA,TRBD2,TRBV12-3/TRBV12-4,CASSLGGSIYNEQFF,TGTGCCAGCAGTTTGGGGGGGAGTATTTACAATGAGCAGTTCTTC
TRBJ2-4,NA,NA,TRBV27,CASSPVGGRLSNIQYF,TGTGCCAGCAGTCCCGTAGGGGGGCGGTTATCGAACATTCAGTACTTC
TRBJ2-1,NA,NA,TRBV15,CATSRLPHLGGSYNEQFF,TGTGCCACCAGCAGACTACCCCACTTAGGGGGCTCCTACAATGAGCAGTTCTTC
TRBJ2-7,NA,TRBD2,TRBV20-1,CSASRLAGFSYEQYF,TGCAGTGCTAGTCGTCTAGCGGGATTCTCCTACGAGCAGTACTTC
TRBJ2-1,few,TRBD2,TRBV9,CASSVEASGSTDEQFF,TGTGCCAGCAGCGTAGAGGCTAGCGGGAGCACCGATGAGCAGTTCTTC
TRBJ2-7,few,TRBD1,TRBV29-1,CSVEQGETYEQYF,TGCAGCGTTGAACAGGGGGAGACCTACGAGCAGTACTTC
TRBJ1-2,NA,TRBD1,TRBV27,CASSLGGRGLSGYTF,TGTGCCAGCAGCTTGGGAGGCAGGGGGCTATCAGGCTACACCTTC
TRBJ2-7,NA,NA,TRBV27,CASSTRDPYEQYF,TGTGCCAGCTCAACGCGAGACCCCTACGAGCAGTACTTC
TRBJ2-5,NA,TRBD1,TRBV6-1,CASSHSLPGQGQTQYF,TGTGCCAGCAGCCACTCTCTTCCGGGACAGGGGCAGACCCAGTACTTC
TRBJ2-1,NA,TRBD2,TRBV27,CASNQREGPREQFF,TGTGCCAGCAACCAGCGGGAGGGCCCTCGGGAGCAGTTCTTC
TRBJ2-1,NA,NA,TRBV7-9,CASSFWGREGNEQFF,TGTGCCAGCAGCTTCTGGGGGAGAGAGGGCAATGAGCAGTTCTTC
TRBJ2-7,NA,TRBD1,TRBV29-1,CSAILGTGAYGQYF,TGCAGCGCCATCCTGGGGACAGGAGCCTACGGGCAGTACTTC
TRBJ2-3,NA,TRBD2,TRBV29-1,CSISTSGSTDTQYF,TGCAGCATATCGACTAGCGGGAGCACAGATACGCAGTATTTT
TRBJ2-3,few,NA,TRBV7-2,CASGAQYF,TGTGCCAGCGGGGCGCAGTATTTT